Presented here are 19 T cell receptor beta chains from one specimen sequenced in a study of blood T cell repertoires in COVID-19. Clones were sequenced by immunoSEQ multiplex PCR, and TCRdb holds only the in-frame ones, with some missing. This sample carries about 190,000 clones, around 90% of them seen once, and the ten largest clones take about 6.7%. Input material: peripheral blood. These TCRs come from a man aged 35-49 years with acute or convalescent COVID-19.

This clone was counted between two and nine times. CDR3 nucleotides: TGTGCCAGCAGTGAAACCGGGACAGGGGGATCGGAGCAGTACTTC. As protein: CASSETGTGGSEQYF. The chain is built from TRBV2 and TRBJ2-7, with 11 nucleotides matching TRBD1. In germline, CDR1 is SNHLY, CDR2 FYNNEI. Trimming cost V 2 bases and J 7 bases; bases outside gene matches: 7. The CDR3 totals 15 residues.

This clone was picked up a small number of times. The rearrangement uses TRBV5-4 and TRBJ1-2; 8 bases align to TRBD1. The CDR3 loop spans 17 amino acids. V trimming: 1 base; J trimming: 2 bases; junction bases outside the gene matches: 10. Germline V lookup: CDR1 SGHNT, CDR2 YYREEE (reference sequence). CDR3 bases: TGTGCCAGCAGCTTGCGTCTCCAGGGGGCCGGGAACTATGGCTACACCTTC. This gives the protein CASSLRLQGAGNYGYTF.

A single count supports this clone. The chain couples TRBV27 to TRBJ2-1; 7 nucleotides line up with TRBD2. The CDR3 extends over 14 amino acids. From germline, CDR1 is MNHEY and CDR2 SMNVEV (reference sequence). V was pared by 7 bases and J by 4 bases, with 7 bases of the junction left unmatched. The CDR3 loop is CASKSTGGYNEQFF. The CDR3 bases are TGTGCCAGCAAGAGTACGGGGGGTTACAATGAGCAGTTCTTC.

Comment on this clone: At the DNA level, this CDR3 is encoded by other sequences in the same sample as well. The chain couples TRBV5-1 to TRBJ1-1; maybe TRBD1 (5 bases). Trimming took 10 bases from V and 0 from J, leaving 19 bases between them. Germline-derived CDR1 and CDR2 are SGHRS and YFSETQ. CDR3 size: 15 residues. CDR3 sequence (DNA): TGCGCCTCCTCCCTGGGGGGGAGGATGAACACTGAAGCTTTCTTT. It yields the protein CASSLGGRMNTEAFF.

This clone was counted only a few times. The rearrangement links TRBV18 to TRBJ2-3, with D perhaps TRBD2 (6 bases). Trimming took off 6 bases at V and 4 bases at J, with 8 bases between the two ends. The CDR3 runs to 12 residues. In germline, CDR1 is KGHSH, CDR2 LQKENI. The CDR3 DNA is TGTGCCAGCTCGGCTAGCGCAGATACGCAGTATTTT. Encoded protein: CASSASADTQYF.

Concerning this clone: The identical CDR3 is also encoded by other nucleotide sequences in the sample. The chain carries TRBV20-1 and TRBJ1-1; possibly TRBD1 for D (6 bases). The length of the CDR3 is 11 residues. Per germline, CDR1 DFQATT and CDR2 SNEGSKA (reference sequence). V lost 3 bases, J lost 8 bases, and 10 bases lay in between. CDR3 amino acids: CSARRGAEAFF. The CDR3 DNA reads as TGCAGTGCTAGGCGGGGGGCGGAAGCTTTCTTT.

J is TRBJ1-1 and V is TRBV23-1, with TRBD1 identical over 8 bases. TRBV23-1 is an ORF; its function is uncertain. The CDR3 covers 21 residues. The trim removed 10 bases at V and 10 bases at J, leaving 38 bases unmatched. DNA of the CDR3: TGCGCCATGCAGCAGTCGAAGGGCAGGATAAGTCGAGGACAGGGATTTGGAGGAGCTTTCTTT. Translation: CAMQQSKGRISRGQGFGGAFF.

This rearrangement joins TRBV6-5 to TRBJ2-7; tentatively, D is TRBD1 (5 bases). V shed 6 bases and J shed 3 bases, with 15 bases lying between them. Germline lookup yields CDR1 MNHEY and CDR2 SVGAGI. The CDR3 runs 14 residues. Here the CDR3 reads CASRLTAPGYEQYF. CDR3 nucleotide sequence: TGTGCCAGCAGGTTGACAGCTCCTGGCTACGAGCAGTACTTC.

V gene TRBV25-1 combines with J gene TRBJ2-6, with 7 bases fitting TRBD1. The CDR3 sequence is 16 residues long. Germline V lookup: CDR1 MGHDK, CDR2 SYGVNS. The J segment lost 2 bases and the V segment lost 3 bases, leaving 4 bases of the junction unmatched. CDR3 in DNA: TGTGCCAGCAGTGAGTATCAGGGGGCTGGGGCCAACGTCCTGACTTTC. This encodes CASSEYQGAGANVLTF. Using reference TRBV25-1 and TRBJ2-6 for the parts outside the CDR3, the full variable domain is EADIYQTPRYLVIGTGKKITLECSQTMGHDKMYWYQQDPGMELHLIHYSYGVNSTEKGDLSSESTVSRIRTEHFPLTLESARPSHTSQYLCASSEYQGAGANVLTFGAGSRLTVL.

The chain links TRBV6-6 to TRBJ2-7; D is unresolved. The germline V gene encodes CDR1 MNHNY and CDR2 SVGAGI (reference sequence). Trimming cost V 5 bases and J 0 bases, with 8 bases left between them. The CDR3 contains 13 residues. The CDR3 loop reads CASSKQSSYEQYF. CDR3 DNA: TGTGCCAGCAGTAAACAGAGCTCCTACGAGCAGTACTTC.

The rearrangement joins TRBV4-3 to TRBJ1-1; no firm D call. Germline V gene sequence: CDR1 LGHNA, CDR2 YSLEER. Trimming stripped 3 bases from V and 0 bases from J, with 11 bases between. The CDR3 loop spans 15 amino acids. The CDR3 nucleotides are TGCGCCAGCAGCCAGAGAGGTAACTTGAACACTGAAGCTTTCTTT. This sequence encodes CASSQRGNLNTEAFF.

This clone was detected once. This sequence joins TRBV2 and TRBJ1-4; no reliable D call. The CDR3 covers 16 residues. Germline CDR1 reads SNHLY; CDR2 reads FYNNEI. V was trimmed by 4 bases and J by 0 bases, leaving 12 bases between them. Here the CDR3 reads CASSGAAFATNEKLFF. For the CDR3, the DNA is TGTGCCAGCAGTGGGGCAGCCTTTGCAACTAATGAAAAACTGTTTTTT.

The chain is built from TRBV30 and TRBJ1-2; D uncertain. The germline V gene has CDR1 GTSNPN and CDR2 SVGIG (reference sequence). The germline V and J ends were trimmed by 0 bases and 7 bases, with 15 bases remaining between them. CDR3 size: 14 residues. CDR3 coding DNA: TGTGCCTGGAGTGTAATGGGGAGAGGCGGTGGCTACACCTTC. The encoded protein is CAWSVMGRGGGYTF.

This rearrangement joins TRBV6-5 to TRBJ2-7; 7 bases agree with TRBD1. Germline CDR1 and CDR2: MNHEY and SVGAGI. This CDR3 has 13 amino acids. V trimming: 4 bases; J trimming: 1 base; junction bases outside the gene matches: 1. The CDR3 DNA reads as TGTGCCAGCAGTTCGGGACAGTCCTACGAGCAGTACTTC. It specifies CASSSGQSYEQYF.

CDR3 in amino acids: CASTQIAGLNEQFF. CDR3 sequence (DNA): TGTGCCAGCACCCAGATAGCGGGGTTAAATGAGCAGTTCTTC. The V and J genes are TRBV6-5 and TRBJ2-1; TRBD2 matches at 8 bases. V was pared by 7 bases and J by 7 bases, with 9 bases of the junction left unmatched. This CDR3 spans 14 amino acids. The V gene's germline CDR1 is MNHEY and CDR2 SVGAGI.

This clone was recorded only once. V and J are TRBV6-5 and TRBJ2-7, with a weak D call TRBD1 (6 bases). V lost 3 bases, J lost 5 bases, and 20 bases lay in between. From germline, CDR1 is MNHEY and CDR2 SVGAGI. This CDR3 region has 16 residues. The CDR3: CASSYLWYPGENEQYF. In DNA form, the CDR3 reads TGTGCCAGCAGTTATTTGTGGTATCCAGGGGAAAACGAGCAGTACTTC.

The chain combines TRBV2 with TRBJ2-1; 8 nucleotides match TRBD1. Germline CDR1 is SNHLY and CDR2 is FYNNEI. The CDR3 is 15 residues long. The V and J ends lost 3 bases and 2 bases, in that order; junction bases with no gene match: 3. CDR3 sequence (DNA): TGTGCCAGCAGTGATGGGACAGGACCCTACAATGAGCAGTTCTTC. The encoded protein is CASSDGTGPYNEQFF.

The chain has TRBV5-1 and TRBJ2-5, with TRBD1 matching over 9 bases. CDR3 length: 18 amino acids. With V trimmed by 2 bases and J by 2 bases, 13 bases remained unmatched. The germline V gene has CDR1 SGHRS and CDR2 YFSETQ. Here the CDR3 DNA reads TGCGCCAGCAGCTTAACCGGGACAGGGACCTTCCCGCAAGAGACCCAGTACTTC. Translation gives CASSLTGTGTFPQETQYF.

V usage is TRBV6-5 and J usage is TRBJ1-1; 7 bases are a match to TRBD1. With 8 bases clipped from V and 2 bases from J, the junction kept 2 bases outside the gene matches. This CDR3 spans 12 amino acids. Germline V lookup: CDR1 MNHEY, CDR2 SVGAGI. CDR3: CASRQGNTEAFF. The CDR3 DNA sequence: TGTGCCAGCCGACAGGGTAACACTGAAGCTTTCTTT.